A single sample gave rise to the 21 T cell receptor beta chains below, sequenced in a study of response to subunit inactivated influenza vaccine. TCRdb re-derived calls from the RT-PCR reads in MiXCR, one entry per CDR3 protein. This table holds hundreds of thousands of distinct CDR3 sequences, around a sixth found once. The material sequenced was PBMCs from blood, taken about 5 days after vaccination. The receptors derive from a man in his forties or fifties who received an inactivated influenza vaccine.

The V gene is TRBV27, the J gene TRBJ1-2; 7 bases are a match to TRBD1. V lost 8 bases and J lost 8; bases outside the gene matches: 11. The CDR3 extends over 13 amino acids. Germline CDR1 and CDR2: MNHEY and SMNVEV (reference sequence). DNA of the CDR3: TGTGCCAGCGCCAACAGGGGCCGGGGCGGCTACACCTTC. Translating it yields CASANRGRGGYTF.

V is TRBV5-1 and J is TRBJ2-1; 12 bases agree with TRBD2. Per germline, CDR1 SGHRS and CDR2 YFSETQ. The length of the CDR3 is 15 residues. V was pared by 4 bases and J by 7 bases, with 6 bases of the junction left unmatched. CDR3 nucleotides: TGCGCCAGCAGCACACTAGCGGGGGGTTGGAATGAGCAGTTCTTC. Translating gives CASSTLAGGWNEQFF.

The chain carries TRBV20-1 and TRBJ2-3, with 7 bases lining up with TRBD2. The V segment lost 2 bases and the J segment 4 bases; nucleotides outside the gene matches: 12. Germline V gene data show CDR1 as DFQATT and CDR2 as SNEGSKA (reference sequence). This CDR3 has 16 residues. Here the CDR3 DNA reads TGCAGTGCTAGATTCTCATTGGCGGGAGCCCCAGATACGCAGTATTTT. As protein: CSARFSLAGAPDTQYF.

The chain has TRBV5-1 and TRBJ2-1, with D hard to call. This CDR3 contains 13 residues. The germline V gene encodes CDR1 SGHRS and CDR2 YFSETQ. Deletions cut 4 bases from V and 7 bases from J, with 12 bases between. The CDR3 coding sequence is TGCGCCAGCAGCAAAATCCCTGGTAATGAGCAGTTCTTC. Protein sequence: CASSKIPGNEQFF.

This chain connects TRBV4-3 to TRBJ1-2, with TRBD1 matching 9 bases. Germline lookup yields CDR1 LGHNA and CDR2 YSLEER. V lost 0 bases, J lost 4 bases, and 6 bases stayed unmatched. The CDR3 spans 16 residues. The CDR3 DNA follows: TGCGCCAGCAGCCAAGAGGTCCTACAGGGGGCCTATGGCTACACCTTC. Amino acid sequence: CASSQEVLQGAYGYTF.

The chain is built from TRBV24-1 and TRBJ2-2; possibly TRBD1 for D (6 bases). The V and J ends lost 3 bases and 5 bases respectively, with 18 bases between them. Germline V lookup: CDR1 KGHDR, CDR2 SFDVKD. This CDR3 has 17 residues. CDR3 residues: CATSDIRDKVGTGELFF. The CDR3 region has the DNA TGTGCCACCAGTGATATCCGGGACAAAGTCGGGACCGGGGAGCTGTTTTTT.

V and J are TRBV29-1 and TRBJ2-2; D is ambiguous. Trimming pared 3 bases from V and 4 bases from J, leaving 12 bases between. The CDR3 covers 14 residues. Germline CDR1 SQVTM, CDR2 ANQGSEA. CDR3 residues: CSVEGRRSTGELFF. The CDR3 region has the DNA TGCAGCGTTGAGGGCAGGAGATCCACCGGGGAGCTGTTTTTT.

The CDR3 spells CASSQGTGAHEQYF. For the CDR3, the DNA is TGTGCCAGCAGTCAGGGGACAGGGGCCCACGAGCAGTACTTC. The chain couples TRBV12-3 or TRBV12-4 to TRBJ2-7, with 10 bases aligning to TRBD1. The ends lost 5 bases at V and 5 bases at J; junction bases unmatched: 6. This CDR3 spans 14 amino acids.

The chain recombines TRBV4-3 with TRBJ1-1; D ambiguous. This CDR3 region has 15 residues. Germline loops: CDR1 LGHNA, CDR2 YSLEER. The V and J ends lost 0 bases and 4 bases respectively, with 12 bases between them. CDR3 amino acids: CASSQEVGWGTEAFF. CDR3 DNA: TGCGCCAGCAGCCAAGAAGTGGGGTGGGGCACTGAAGCTTTCTTT.

This clonotype was found a few times. This sequence joins TRBV4-1 and TRBJ2-6, with D perhaps TRBD1 (6 bases). The germline V and J ends were trimmed by 0 bases and 3 bases, with 12 bases remaining between them. Per germline, CDR1 MGHRA and CDR2 YSYEKL. CDR3 length equals 17 residues. The CDR3 bases are TGCGCCAGCAGCCAAGACCCAACAGGGTTTGGGGCCAACGTCCTGACTTTC. Amino acid sequence: CASSQDPTGFGANVLTF.

This chain connects TRBV6-2 or TRBV6-3 to TRBJ2-2; 7 bases match TRBD2. Germline-derived CDR1 and CDR2 are MNHEY and SVGEGT. The V gene end was trimmed by 5 bases and the J gene end by 0 bases; junction bases not matched to a gene: 9. The CDR3 runs to 17 residues. In DNA form, the CDR3 reads TGTGCCAGCAGTCCAGCCCTACTAGCGTCGAACACCGGGGAGCTGTTTTTT. Its protein is CASSPALLASNTGELFF.

This clonotype has only a few counts. The chain joins TRBV20-1 to TRBJ2-5; D perhaps matches TRBD2 (5 bases). Germline V gives CDR1 DFQATT, CDR2 SNEGSKA (reference sequence). V lost 6 bases and J 4 bases, leaving 12 bases between the germline ends. The CDR3 extends over 12 amino acids. The CDR3 spells CSAAPGRETQYF. Here the CDR3 DNA reads TGCAGTGCCGCCCCTGGGAGAGAGACCCAGTACTTC.

J is TRBJ1-6 and V is TRBV20-1; D is uncertain. V lost 0 bases and J 9 bases, leaving 6 bases between the germline ends. The V gene's germline CDR1 is DFQATT and CDR2 SNEGSKA (reference sequence). The CDR3 spans 12 residues. CDR3 region: CSARDGVSPLHF. DNA of the CDR3: TGCAGTGCTAGAGATGGAGTTTCACCCCTCCACTTT.

The chain carries TRBV11-2 and TRBJ1-4; D uncertain. Per the germline V gene, CDR1 is SGHAT and CDR2 is FQNNGV. The CDR3 extends over 16 amino acids. V was shortened by 5 bases and J by 3 bases, with 16 bases between the two germline ends. CDR3 in amino acids: CASSDNRRVANEKLFF. In nucleotides, the CDR3 is TGTGCCAGCAGCGATAATAGACGGGTGGCTAATGAAAAACTGTTTTTT.

This clonotype was counted only a few times. The rearrangement links TRBV20-1 to TRBJ2-3; the match to TRBD2 covers 12 bases. CDR3 length: 15 amino acids. Germline assignment: CDR1 DFQATT and CDR2 SNEGSKA (reference sequence). J gave up 3 bases and V 4 bases, and 5 bases lay outside the gene matches. CDR3 sequence reads: CSATMLAGGTDTQYF. The DNA for the CDR3 is TGCAGTGCTACTATGCTAGCGGGGGGGACAGATACGCAGTATTTT.

The chain combines TRBV28 with TRBJ2-1, with TRBD1 identical over 7 bases. Per the germline V gene, CDR1 is MDHEN and CDR2 is SYDVKM. J gave up 4 bases and V 5 bases, and 14 bases lay outside the gene matches. The length of the CDR3 is 17 residues. DNA of the CDR3: TGTGCCAGCAGTCCCCGGACAGGCCCATGGGTTTACAATGAGCAGTTCTTC. Translating gives CASSPRTGPWVYNEQFF.

The CDR3 reads CSATWTASYEQYF. The CDR3 DNA sequence: TGCAGTGCTACTTGGACAGCGTCCTACGAGCAGTACTTC. The chain recombines TRBV20-1 with TRBJ2-7; D possibly corresponds to TRBD1 (6 bases). Trimming took 4 bases from V and 1 from J, leaving 11 bases between them. The CDR3 contains 13 residues. Germline loops: CDR1 DFQATT, CDR2 SNEGSKA (reference sequence).

The CDR3: CASKDSGAPEQFF. CDR3 DNA sequence: TGCGCCAGCAAGGATAGCGGAGCCCCTGAGCAGTTCTTC. The chain uses TRBV5-1 and TRBJ2-1, with a weak D call TRBD2 (6 bases). The CDR3 runs to 13 residues. The germline V gene has CDR1 SGHRS and CDR2 YFSETQ. V shed 6 bases and J shed 9 bases, with 16 bases lying between them.

This clonotype was observed once. The rearrangement joins TRBV5-1 to TRBJ2-7, with 11 positions matching TRBD1. The CDR3 contains 14 residues. The germline V gene encodes CDR1 SGHRS and CDR2 YFSETQ. V shed 6 bases and J 4 bases; nucleotides not matched to a gene: 6. The CDR3 DNA sequence: TGCGCCAGCACCTCAGGACAGGGGGCTTACGAGCAGTACTTC. Its protein is CASTSGQGAYEQYF.

In its sample, this clonotype was seen many times. The chain joins TRBV12-3 or TRBV12-4 to TRBJ1-4; D is undetermined. Between the trimmed V and J ends, which lost 7 bases and 8 bases, there was a span of 11 bases. The CDR3 has 12 residues. The CDR3 DNA follows: TGTGCCAGCACGGGATTGGAGGAAAAACTGTTTTTT. It specifies CASTGLEEKLFF.

This clonotype was counted at least ten times. V usage is TRBV12-3 or TRBV12-4 and J usage is TRBJ1-1, with D unresolved. Trimming stripped 4 bases from V and 4 bases from J, with 10 bases between. The CDR3 spans 13 residues. CDR3 bases: TGTGCCAGCAGTTATCAATTAGCCACTGAAGCTTTCTTT. This translates into CASSYQLATEAFF.